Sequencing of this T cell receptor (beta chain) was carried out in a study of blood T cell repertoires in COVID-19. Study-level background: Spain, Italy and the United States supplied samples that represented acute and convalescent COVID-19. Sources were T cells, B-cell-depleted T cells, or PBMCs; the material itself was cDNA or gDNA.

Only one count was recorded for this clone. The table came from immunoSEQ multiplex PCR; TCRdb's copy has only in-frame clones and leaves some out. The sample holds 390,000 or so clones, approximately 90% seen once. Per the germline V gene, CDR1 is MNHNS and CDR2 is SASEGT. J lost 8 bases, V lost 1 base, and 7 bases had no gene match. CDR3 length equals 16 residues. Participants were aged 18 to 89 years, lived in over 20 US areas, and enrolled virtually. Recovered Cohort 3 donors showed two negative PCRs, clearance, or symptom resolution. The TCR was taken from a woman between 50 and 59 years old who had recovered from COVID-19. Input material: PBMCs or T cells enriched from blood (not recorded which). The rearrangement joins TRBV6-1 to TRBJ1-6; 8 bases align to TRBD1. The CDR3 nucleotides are TGTGCCAGCAGTGAAGGGGCAGGGGGCCTTTATTCACCCCTCCACTTT. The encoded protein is CASSEGAGGLYSPLHF.